This T cell receptor (beta chain) appears in the sequencing data of a study of CD8 T cell repertoires and HIV-1 epitope variants. Study-wide context: Twenty-five autologous and known Gag and Nef epitope variant peptides each stimulated T cells separately. Enriched T cells were co-cultured with equal numbers of autologous T cell-negative antigen-presenting cells.

With respect to this clone: Its antigen is currently unknown.

Sequencing of TCR beta CDR3 used immunoSEQ survey depth. The table came from immunoSEQ multiplex PCR; TCRdb's copy has only in-frame clones and leaves some out. This sample carries almost 6,000 clones, around 70% of them seen once, and the ten largest clones take about 40%. This CDR3 comprises 16 residues. V was clipped by 7 bases and J by 0 bases, with 15 bases between them. Germline loops: CDR1 SNHLY, CDR2 FYNNEI. Sequencing was done on a sample of cultured CD8+ T cells derived from PBMCs. V is TRBV2 and J is TRBJ1-4; D unresolved. The origin of this receptor is a male donor with HIV. The CDR3 DNA is TGTGCCAGCATAATTCGGGGATCGTCAACTAATGAAAAACTGTTTTTT. Protein: CASIIRGSSTNEKLFF.